This TCR beta chain stems from a study of cytotoxic CD8 clonotypes in ibrutinib-treated CLL (dated by TCRdb to the early 2020s). Background for the entire study: In this cohort, around 14 patients were treatment-naive and 11 to 12 were relapsed/refractory, while around 17 had unmutated IGHV. Partial responses were observed in some 24 patients and complete responses in 2; after a median follow-up of around 68 months, remission was maintained in about 15 patients and progression was observed in approximately twelve. The response samples were drawn at a median of 12 months into treatment, with a range of roughly 6 to 36 months. On average, each sample had about 250,000 productive templates and around 100,000 productive rearrangements. Of the approximately 86 participants in the trial, about 25 had longitudinal samples available. Cryopreserved peripheral blood mononuclear cells were collected at three points: before therapy, at response, and at either sustained remission or disease progression. Every remission and progressive disease sample was obtained while ibrutinib was still being received by the patients.

For TCR beta library preparation, around 2.2 micrograms of genomic DNA was extracted from cryopreserved PBMCs. Longitudinal blood samples from CLL patients receiving ibrutinib monotherapy were subjected to high-throughput TCR beta sequencing. The patients took part in an open-label, single-center phase 2 trial of ibrutinib monotherapy. The germline V gene (reference sequence) specifies LNHDA as CDR1 and SQIVND as CDR2. The CDR3 goes from the cysteine to the phenylalanine over 14 residues. The sequence is cut down to CDR3 DNA, 42 bases in frame from base 1. V is cut back by 6 bases and J by 5 bases, with 5 bases in the junction unmatched. Broad study findings and their caveats: Lymph node repertoires were not examined, and the timing of sampling was not matched between patients in sustained remission and those whose disease progressed. Clonality increased at ibrutinib response, stayed stable in sustained remission, and fell back toward baseline at progression. Baseline clonality was found to be higher than that of age-matched healthy donors and was strongly correlated with circulating CD8+ T-cell counts. Public clonotypes were rare and either shrank or stayed stable during treatment, and the rise in clonality at ibrutinib response reflected expansion of private clonotypes.

Regarding this clone: There is no known antigen for this receptor. Base qualities were left out, and no much larger clone turns up one base away.

The goal of deep resolution MiSeq sequencing was a depth between 1 in 1 million and 1 in 200,000 T cells, and coverage averaged 10x per clonotype. The immunoSEQ hsTCRB Kit was used to generate the TCR beta libraries. The study's own analysis went as follows. The data were analyzed with ImmunoSEQ Analyzer and ImmunoSEQ Data Assistant, and V, D and J gene assignments followed IMGT definitions. Clonality was computed as one minus normalized Shannon entropy of productive rearrangement frequencies, ranging from 0 to 1. Only overrepresented clonotypes making up at least 0.05% of the repertoire of each patient were included in the public clonotype analysis. Roughly 13 repertoires from age-matched healthy donors, obtained from immuneACCESS, served as clonality controls. The clones in this table, taken by TCRdb from immuneACCESS, are in-frame only. Not every clone is retained; where verified, under half of the shortfall comes from an unresolved V gene, and the cause of the rest is unknown. V and J calls and clone size are copied from that table; D and trimming were computed from the DNA. Here the sample has under 30,000 clones; 75% to 80% occur a single time. 40% to 60% of the sample lies in the top ten.

The sequence links TRBV19 to TRBJ1-5; 9 central nucleotides agree with TRBD1. This TCR derives from a human donor with chronic lymphocytic leukemia. The source was PBMCs, collected after 36 months of ibrutinib treatment. This receptor carries the CDR3 CASRPGQGYQPQHF. The DNA sequence is as follows: TGTGCCAGTAGGCCGGGACAGGGCTATCAGCCCCAGCATTTT. The variable domain in full, with residues beyond the CDR3 obtained from the reference TRBV19 and TRBJ1-5 genes, is DGGITQSPKYLFRKEGQNVTLSCEQNLNHDAMYWYRQDPGQGLRLIYYSQIVNDFQKGDIAEGYSVSREKKESFPLTVTSAQKNPTAFYLCASRPGQGYQPQHFGDGTRLSIL.